One sample yielded the 32 T cell receptor beta chains listed below, sequenced in a study of T cell repertoires in cytomegalovirus infection. Their cognate antigens are unknown. TCRdb re-derived calls from the reads in MiXCR, one entry per CDR3 protein. The table records some 62,000 distinct CDR3 sequences, 20% of them present only once. This specimen consisted of CD8+ T cells from cultured PBMCs, obtained from culture after CMV antigen stimulation. The receptors were sampled from a human donor in good health (CMV status not recorded). Some clones in this sample may be carry-over from other donors' samples.

The CDR3 DNA reads as TGTGCCAGCAGCCCCCCGGGACACCAACCAAGCACAGATACGCAGTATTTT. It is translated as CASSPPGHQPSTDTQYF. V usage is TRBV6-1 and J usage is TRBJ2-3; D is perhaps TRBD1 (6 bases). Trimming removed 6 bases at V and 0 bases at J, with 19 bases between. This CDR3 has 17 residues. Germline CDR1 is MNHNS and CDR2 is SASEGT.

Of note for this clonotype: Its ends do not fully match the called genes, so a read error is possible. V and J are TRBV4-1 and TRBJ2-7; TRBD1 agrees at 7 bases. The CDR3 has 17 residues. Germline CDR1 MGHRA, CDR2 YSYEKL. This chain's CDR3 is CASSQDSGTDISYEQYF. The CDR3 bases are TGTGCCAGCAGCCAAGATTCGGGGACAGACATCTCCTACGAGCAGTACTTC.

This clonotype was seen only a few times. The chain employs TRBV27 and TRBJ2-7, with TRBD1 matching over 7 bases. CDR3 length: 15 residues. In germline, CDR1 is MNHEY, CDR2 SMNVEV (reference sequence). V shed 4 bases and J 2 bases; nucleotides not matched to a gene: 8. As DNA, the CDR3 is TGTGCCAGCAGTTCTTTGACAGGGATGGCCTACGAGCAGTACTTC. Translation gives CASSSLTGMAYEQYF.

The chain recombines TRBV19 with TRBJ1-1; a possible D gene is TRBD1 (5 bases). The length of the CDR3 is 13 residues. V lost 5 bases and J 1 base, leaving 8 bases between the germline ends. Germline lookup yields CDR1 LNHDA and CDR2 SQIVND (reference sequence). The CDR3 loop is CASSWGTNTEAFF. The CDR3 DNA sequence: TGTGCCAGTAGTTGGGGGACGAACACTGAAGCTTTCTTT. Variable domain in full (rest from reference TRBV19 and TRBJ1-1): DGGITQSPKYLFRKEGQNVTLSCEQNLNHDAMYWYRQDPGQGLRLIYYSQIVNDFQKGDIAEGYSVSREKKESFPLTVTSAQKNPTAFYLCASSWGTNTEAFFGQGTRLTVV.

The rearrangement links TRBV18 to TRBJ1-4, with D tentatively TRBD1 (5 bases). The V end was cut by 5 bases, the J end by 14 bases, with 27 bases between. Germline CDR1 and CDR2: KGHSH and LQKENI. The CDR3 runs 16 residues. The CDR3 is CASSTRTGTVDQWLFF. For the CDR3, the DNA is TGTGCCAGCTCAACTAGGACCGGGACCGTCGATCAGTGGCTGTTTTTT.

The sample holds a few counts of this clonotype. This rearrangement joins TRBV9 to TRBJ2-7; 7 bases are a match to TRBD1. Germline CDR1 reads SGDLS; CDR2 reads YYNGEE. V was clipped by 3 bases and J by 5 bases; unmatched bases: 17. The CDR3 spans 17 residues. The chain's CDR3 is CASSGNPGTERSHEQYF. In DNA form, the CDR3 reads TGTGCCAGCAGCGGAAACCCAGGGACAGAACGGTCCCACGAGCAGTACTTC.

This clonotype came up a few times. This chain uses TRBV7-2 with TRBJ2-3, with TRBD2 identical over 10 bases. Losses at the gene ends were 1 base for V and 6 bases for J; bases not matched to a gene: 16. The CDR3 spans 19 residues. CDR1 is SGHTA, CDR2 FQGNSA, per germline. The CDR3 sequence is CASSLETSGTLQLMDTQYF. The DNA for the CDR3 is TGTGCCAGCAGCTTAGAAACTAGCGGGACCTTGCAGCTAATGGATACGCAGTATTTT. Full variable domain (missing parts from reference TRBV7-2 and TRBJ2-3): GAGVSQSPSNKVTEKGKDVELRCDPISGHTALYWYRQSLGQGLEFLIYFQGNSAPDKSGLPSDRFSAERTGGSVSTLTIQRTQQEDSAVYLCASSLETSGTLQLMDTQYFGPGTRLTVL.

The table lists this clonotype with many counts. V is TRBV28 and J is TRBJ2-7; 10 bases agree with TRBD1. The CDR3 spans 14 residues. Germline V gives CDR1 MDHEN, CDR2 SYDVKM. J lost 4 bases, V lost 5 bases, and 5 bases had no gene match. CDR3 protein: CASSPDRGRYEQYF. The CDR3 region has the DNA TGTGCCAGCAGTCCAGACAGGGGGCGGTACGAGCAGTACTTC.

The chain uses TRBV6-5 and TRBJ1-2; possible D gene TRBD1, 5 bases. The CDR3 runs 14 residues. CDR1 is MNHEY, CDR2 SVGAGI, per germline. V was shortened by 2 bases and J by 6 bases, with 13 bases between the two germline ends. The CDR3 is CASSYPGLCNGYTF. The CDR3 DNA is TGTGCCAGCAGTTACCCGGGACTATGTAATGGCTACACCTTC.

The chain links TRBV6-2 or TRBV6-3 to TRBJ1-1; the D is unclear. V lost 4 bases to trimming and J lost 0 bases, with 3 bases between them. The CDR3 is 12 residues long. Germline lookup yields CDR1 MNHEY and CDR2 SVGEGT. The CDR3 coding sequence is TGTGCCAGCAGTTGGGTGAACACTGAAGCTTTCTTT. Protein product: CASSWVNTEAFF.

The table lists this clonotype with a few counts. This chain uses TRBV7-2 with TRBJ2-7; TRBD2 agrees at 10 bases. The germline V gene encodes CDR1 SGHTA and CDR2 FQGNSA. The J segment lost 2 bases and the V segment lost 2 bases, leaving 3 bases of the junction unmatched. This CDR3 is built from 15 residues. The CDR3 spells CASSLSSGGAYEQYF. In nucleotides, the CDR3 is TGTGCCAGCAGCTTATCAAGCGGGGGGGCCTACGAGCAGTACTTC.

The chain links TRBV7-8 to TRBJ1-6; TRBD1 might be the D (6 bases). Germline values: CDR1 SGHVS, CDR2 FQNEAQ. The V and J ends lost 4 bases and 3 bases respectively, with 13 bases between them. The CDR3 is 16 amino acids. The CDR3 DNA follows: TGTGCCAGCAGCTCCGCCGGGACAAGCTATAATTCACCCCTCCACTTT. As protein: CASSSAGTSYNSPLHF.

This clonotype showed up many times. This rearrangement joins TRBV7-2 to TRBJ2-4; 9 bases line up with TRBD1. The germline V gene encodes CDR1 SGHTA and CDR2 FQGNSA. This CDR3 has 16 residues. Trimming cost V 5 bases and J 0 bases; bases outside gene matches: 5. CDR3 bases: TGTGCCAGCAGCCCTGGGACAGGGAGAGCCAAAAACATTCAGTACTTC. Translating gives CASSPGTGRAKNIQYF.

The chain joins TRBV7-6 to TRBJ1-1; D perhaps matches TRBD1 (5 bases). Germline loops: CDR1 SGHVS, CDR2 FNYEAQ. Trimming took 5 bases from V and 7 from J, leaving 14 bases between them. CDR3 size: 13 residues. The CDR3 region has the DNA TGTGCCAGCAGCCCGCCGGGGGTAGGTGAAGCTTTCTTT. This sequence encodes CASSPPGVGEAFF.

The chain recombines TRBV5-4 with TRBJ2-1, with D possibly matching TRBD2 (6 bases). The CDR3 extends over 17 amino acids. The V and J ends lost 5 bases and 0 bases respectively, with 18 bases between them. Germline CDR1 reads SGHNT; CDR2 reads YYREEE (reference sequence). This CDR3 is CASSPWRGKSSYNEQFF. The CDR3 coding sequence is TGTGCCAGCAGTCCTTGGAGGGGCAAGAGCTCCTACAATGAGCAGTTCTTC.

This clonotype was counted a few times. V and J are TRBV4-3 and TRBJ2-1, with D possibly TRBD1 on 5 matching bases. The CDR3 consists of 17 residues. Per the germline V gene, CDR1 is LGHNA and CDR2 is YSLEER. V lost 0 bases, J lost 6 bases, and 18 bases lay in between. CDR3 loop: CASSQESSGYMGNEQFF. The CDR3, as DNA: TGCGCCAGCAGCCAAGAATCTTCAGGGTATATGGGCAATGAGCAGTTCTTC.

This clonotype showed up just once. The rearrangement links TRBV30 to TRBJ2-1; D is perhaps TRBD2 (6 bases). The germline V and J ends were trimmed by 1 base and 1 base, with 14 bases remaining between them. This CDR3 region has 16 residues. The germline CDR1 and CDR2 sequences are GTSNPN and SVGIG (reference sequence). The CDR3 loop is CAWSAGLFRSYNEQFF. CDR3 nucleotide sequence: TGTGCCTGGAGTGCGGGACTTTTCAGATCCTACAATGAGCAGTTCTTC.

This rearrangement joins TRBV7-8 to TRBJ2-1; D is possibly TRBD2 (7 bases). V gave up 6 bases and J gave up 9 bases, with 21 bases separating them. Germline V CDR1 and CDR2: SGHVS, FQNEAQ. The CDR3 is 15 amino acids. CDR3 loop: CASSPTGGTGGEQFF. CDR3 sequence (DNA): TGTGCCAGCAGTCCGACAGGCGGGACGGGAGGTGAGCAGTTCTTC.

The V call is TRBV7-2, the J call TRBJ1-1; D not resolved. This CDR3 region has 12 residues. Germline loops: CDR1 SGHTA, CDR2 FQGNSA. Trimming stripped 5 bases from V and 3 bases from J, with 7 bases between. The CDR3 sequence: CASSPRDTEAFF. CDR3 nucleotides: TGTGCCAGCAGCCCACGGGACACTGAAGCTTTCTTT.

This clonotype was counted ten times or more. The V and J genes are TRBV27 and TRBJ1-2, with TRBD1 as a possible D gene (5 bases). CDR1 is MNHEY, CDR2 SMNVEV, per germline (reference sequence). This CDR3 is built from 14 residues. V lost 4 bases and J lost 5, with 14 bases in between. In DNA form, the CDR3 reads TGTGCCAGCAGTTCCATGACAGCCAAATATGGCTACACCTTC. Its protein product is CASSSMTAKYGYTF.

In this sample, this clonotype turned up many times. The chain has TRBV7-3 and TRBJ2-1; D remains unclear. The V end lost 2 bases, the J end lost 4 bases, and 12 bases lay between the germline ends. Germline V gene sequence: CDR1 SGHTA, CDR2 FQGTGA. The length of the CDR3 is 15 residues. Written as DNA, the CDR3 is TGTGCCAGCAGCTTAGTCGCTCACACTTACAATGAGCAGTTCTTC. Translation gives CASSLVAHTYNEQFF.

The chain couples TRBV7-9 to TRBJ2-3; 8 bases fit TRBD1. The junction had 11 bases not matched to a gene; V was cut back by 5 bases and J by 4 bases. From germline, CDR1 is SEHNR and CDR2 FQNEAQ (reference sequence). The CDR3 has 16 residues. The CDR3 region has the DNA TGTGCCAGCAGCCCCATCTCGACAGGGGTGGCAGATACGCAGTATTTT. Protein sequence: CASSPISTGVADTQYF.

This clonotype was observed a few times. The CDR3 here is CSASMATSSYNEQFF. The DNA of the CDR3 is TGCAGTGCTAGTATGGCTACCTCCTCCTACAATGAGCAGTTCTTC. The V gene is TRBV20-1, the J gene TRBJ2-1; D unresolved. V dropped 3 bases and J dropped 0 bases, with 12 bases sitting between them. This CDR3 spans 15 amino acids. In germline, CDR1 is DFQATT, CDR2 SNEGSKA (reference sequence).

V and J are TRBV12-5 and TRBJ1-1; D remains ambiguous. The CDR3 sequence is 11 residues long. The V gene's germline CDR1 is LGHNT and CDR2 FRNRAP. The V and J ends lost 2 bases and 8 bases respectively, with 6 bases between them. The CDR3 DNA follows: TGTGCTAGTGGTTTGCGGGGAGAAGCTTTCTTT. Translating it yields CASGLRGEAFF.

The chain recombines TRBV27 with TRBJ2-5; maybe TRBD2 (6 bases). CDR1 is MNHEY and CDR2 is SMNVEV in the germline V gene (reference sequence). The CDR3 is 13 amino acids. V was trimmed by 7 bases and J by 1 base, leaving 10 bases between them. CDR3 sequence reads: CASTEGGQETQYF. Written as DNA, the CDR3 is TGTGCCAGCACGGAGGGCGGCCAAGAGACCCAGTACTTC.

This clonotype was found a few times. The rearrangement links TRBV4-1 to TRBJ2-5; 10 nucleotides line up with TRBD1. This CDR3 region has 16 residues. Per germline, CDR1 MGHRA and CDR2 YSYEKL. Trimming cost V 4 bases and J 0 bases; bases outside gene matches: 5. CDR3 in amino acids: CASSPGDRGDQETQYF. In DNA, the CDR3 is TGCGCCAGCAGCCCGGGGGACAGGGGCGACCAAGAGACCCAGTACTTC.

The chain couples TRBV11-2 to TRBJ2-5; the D is unclear. The CDR3 sequence is 15 residues long. V shed 0 bases and J shed 0 bases, with 8 bases lying between them. Germline-derived CDR1 and CDR2 are SGHAT and FQNNGV. The CDR3 protein is CASSLDISYQETQYF. The DNA of the CDR3 is TGTGCCAGCAGCTTAGATATAAGTTACCAAGAGACCCAGTACTTC.

The rearrangement uses TRBV20-1 and TRBJ2-1; possible D gene TRBD1, 5 bases. Germline values: CDR1 DFQATT, CDR2 SNEGSKA (reference sequence). The CDR3 covers 12 residues. Trimming cost V 5 bases and J 6 bases, with 11 bases left between them. The CDR3 nucleotides are TGCAGTGCTCCCCACCAGGGCAATGAGCAGTTCTTC. Residues: CSAPHQGNEQFF.

The chain couples TRBV7-9 to TRBJ1-2; 8 bases match TRBD1. This CDR3 region has 15 residues. V trimming: 3 bases; J trimming: 5 bases; junction bases outside the gene matches: 8. Germline V CDR1 and CDR2: SEHNR, FQNEAQ (reference sequence). CDR3 residues: CASSFGPDRGYGYTF. As DNA, the CDR3 is TGTGCCAGCAGCTTCGGGCCCGACAGGGGTTATGGCTACACCTTC.

This clonotype turned up a few times. The chain carries TRBV6-5 and TRBJ1-1; 9 bases align to TRBD1. The CDR3 length is 18 residues. V lost 6 bases and J lost 5; bases outside the gene matches: 19. Germline-derived CDR1 and CDR2 are MNHEY and SVGAGI. CDR3 region: CASSPHNVLTGGWTEAFF. CDR3 nucleotides: TGTGCCAGCAGCCCACACAACGTCTTAACAGGGGGCTGGACTGAAGCTTTCTTT.

This clonotype appeared a few times. The CDR3 loop is CASSLTSGSNNEQFF. In DNA form, the CDR3 reads TGTGCCAGCAGCCTTACTAGCGGGAGCAACAATGAGCAGTTCTTC. The chain uses TRBV7-8 and TRBJ2-1, with 11 nucleotides matching TRBD2. CDR3 size: 15 residues. CDR1 is SGHVS, CDR2 FQNEAQ, per germline. The V gene end was trimmed by 5 bases and the J gene end by 5 bases; junction bases not matched to a gene: 5.

This clonotype was counted a few times. The J gene is TRBJ2-3, the V gene TRBV12-5; the D gene is possibly TRBD2 (5 bases). The CDR3 extends over 15 amino acids. Germline V gene sequence: CDR1 LGHNT, CDR2 FRNRAP. Trimming took off 1 base at V and 10 bases at J, with 18 bases between the two ends. The CDR3 region is CASGLEGAPGYAQYF. For the CDR3, the DNA is TGTGCTAGTGGTTTGGAGGGAGCACCGGGATACGCGCAGTATTTT.